Here is one T cell receptor beta chain with its context. The sample originates from a study of blood T cell repertoires in COVID-19. Study in general: The samples span acute and convalescent COVID-19 from the United States, Italy and Spain.

Clones were read by immunoSEQ multiplex PCR, and TCRdb kept only the in-frame ones, dropping some. The sample has 51,000 or so clones, 80% to 90% seen once; the top ten hold approximately 13%. Germline V gives CDR1 SGHTA, CDR2 FQGNSA. V dropped 4 bases and J dropped 7 bases, with 13 bases sitting between them. This CDR3 contains 14 residues. J is TRBJ1-4 and V is TRBV7-2; D is possibly TRBD1 (6 bases). This TCR was recovered from a man older than 75 with acute or convalescent COVID-19. Sequencing was performed on peripheral blood. The CDR3 sequence: CASSYKGVGEKLFF. The CDR3 nucleotides read TGTGCCAGCAGCTATAAGGGGGTTGGTGAAAAACTGTTTTTT.